This T cell receptor (beta chain) stems from a study of blood T cell repertoires in COVID-19. Study as a whole: Acute and convalescent COVID-19 samples came from the United States, Italy and Spain. Nucleic acid was either cDNA or gDNA, and it came from T cells, B-cell-depleted T cells, or PBMCs.

Authors' analysis steps: Estimation of nucleated cell counts relied on the amplification of reference gene primers. Clones were read by immunoSEQ multiplex PCR, and TCRdb kept only the in-frame ones, dropping some. The V and J calls and clone size come from that table; D and trimming were worked out from the DNA. The sample lists some 250,000 clones, about 83% occurring once. The length of the CDR3 is 15 residues. CDR1 is SGHRS and CDR2 is YFSETQ in the germline V gene. J gave up 7 bases and V 3 bases, and 13 bases lay outside the gene matches. This clonotype was obtained from an elderly man with acute or convalescent COVID-19. V usage is TRBV5-1 and J usage is TRBJ2-7; 7 bases line up with TRBD1. The material sequenced was peripheral blood. CDR3 protein: CASSWTGQAPSEQYF. CDR3 in DNA: TGCGCCAGCAGCTGGACCGGACAGGCACCGTCGGAGCAGTACTTC.